Reported below is one T cell receptor beta chain. Its antigen is currently unknown. This sample was included in a study of shared clonotypes between healthy human individuals. The repertoire was sequenced with immunoSEQ multiplex PCR; TCRdb's copy has only in-frame clones and lacks some. The table has some 2.1 million clones, 85% to 95% seen once; the top ten hold 0.13%. Per germline, CDR1 SQVTM and CDR2 ANQGSEA. The ends were cut back, 7 bases at V and 5 bases at J, with 12 bases in the middle. The CDR3 is 11 amino acids. Study-level findings and limits: Memory subsets generally showed smaller estimated richness than naive subsets did.

This clonotype was obtained from a man younger than 30 in good health. What was sequenced was naive CD4+ T cells sorted from blood. Subset defined: CD45RA+ positively selected. V is TRBV29-1 and J is TRBJ2-7; D is perhaps TRBD1 (6 bases). CDR3 sequence (DNA): TGCAGCGCGAGAACAGGGAACGAGCAGTACTTC. This gives the protein CSARTGNEQYF.